One T cell receptor (beta chain) is described in this entry. Some clones are missing from TCRdb's copy, which holds only in-frame ones; the method was immunoSEQ multiplex PCR. The sample consists of approximately 79,000 clones, approximately 92% of them appearing once. V was shortened by 4 bases and J by 2 bases, with 12 bases between the two germline ends. CDR3 length: 15 residues. Germline V lookup: CDR1 MNHEY, CDR2 SVGAGI. This specimen comes from a study of T cell changes during pregnancy in multiple sclerosis. V is TRBV6-5 and J is TRBJ2-1; D might be TRBD2 (5 bases). This receptor was obtained from a female donor with multiple sclerosis, enrolled in a pregnancy study. Material: CD4+ T cells from peripheral blood mononuclear cells, obtained before pregnancy. This chain's CDR3 is CASSFFSGTYNEQFF. The CDR3 DNA sequence: TGTGCCAGCAGTTTTTTCAGCGGTACCTACAATGAGCAGTTCTTC.